This T cell receptor (beta chain) was captured in a study of spatial heterogeneity in lung cancer. The wider study: In raw reads, more than 8.5 appearances on average were recorded for each unique TCR and UMI combination. General observations from the study: Blood contained ubiquitous expanded tumor TCRs more at resection than at follow-up.

This clonotype was seen more than once but under ten times. Its cognate antigen is unknown. The presence of a unique molecular identifier marked each TCR cDNA molecule. MiXCR, applied by TCRdb to the 5' RACE reads, yields one record per CDR3 protein. The table records about 92,000 distinct CDR3 sequences, approximately 12% of them present only once. The time point here: sample taken at primary tumor resection. Sequencing covered unsorted whole RNA taken from tumor, nontumor lung or frozen PBMC. This CDR3 has 14 residues. V was cut by 7 bases and J by 10 bases, with 17 bases left in between. From germline, CDR1 is MNHEY and CDR2 SMNVEV (reference sequence).

The J gene is TRBJ1-6, the V gene TRBV27; weak D call: TRBD1 (6 bases). This TCR came from a male donor with early-stage non-small cell lung cancer. The source material was PBMCs, sampled at surgery. The CDR3 region is CASTPTGGGSPLHF. The CDR3 DNA follows: TGTGCCAGCACCCCGACAGGCGGGGGATCACCCCTCCACTTT.